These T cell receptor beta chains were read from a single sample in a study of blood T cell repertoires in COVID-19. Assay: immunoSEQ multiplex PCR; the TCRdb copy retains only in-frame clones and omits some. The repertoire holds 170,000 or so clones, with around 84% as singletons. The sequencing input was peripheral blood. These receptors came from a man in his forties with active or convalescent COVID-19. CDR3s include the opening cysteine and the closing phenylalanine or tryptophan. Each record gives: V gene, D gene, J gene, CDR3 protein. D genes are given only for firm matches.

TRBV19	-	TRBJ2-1	CASSIWRAGTSYNEQFF
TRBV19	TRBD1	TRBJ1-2	CASRTGGSYGYTF
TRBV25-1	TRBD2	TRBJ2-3	CASSPAGTRVPDTQYF
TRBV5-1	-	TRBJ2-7	CASSPGDAVYEQYF
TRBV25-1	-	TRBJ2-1	CASSDGVRGLHRNEQFF
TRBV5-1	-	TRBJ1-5	CASSVDGYNQPQHF
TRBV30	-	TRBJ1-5	CAWSVEGGLSNQPQHF
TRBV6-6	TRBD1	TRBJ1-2	CASSYLGQDSYGYTF
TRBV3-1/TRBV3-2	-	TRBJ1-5	CASSQQGVNQPQHF
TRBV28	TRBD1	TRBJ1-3	CASSFSTGAGNTIYF
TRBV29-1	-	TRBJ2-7	CSATGGYEQYF
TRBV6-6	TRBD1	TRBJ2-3	CASNRGRSDTQYF
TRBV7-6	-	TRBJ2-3	CASRGGGDTQYF
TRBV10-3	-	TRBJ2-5	CAISEAGAQETQYF
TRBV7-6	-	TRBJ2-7	CASSGGSDSSYEQYF
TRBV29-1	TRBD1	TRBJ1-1	CSVSPTGASTEAFF
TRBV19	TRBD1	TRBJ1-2	CASNLAGGHGYTF
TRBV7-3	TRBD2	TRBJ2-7	CASSLGTSREQYF
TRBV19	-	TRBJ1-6	CASRFLDSPNSPLHF
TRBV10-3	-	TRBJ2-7	CAISEPGTLHEQYF
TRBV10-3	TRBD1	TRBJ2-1	CAISVQGAPNEQFF
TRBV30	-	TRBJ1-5	CAWSVTGSNQPQHF
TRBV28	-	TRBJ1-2	CASSSTQGPDYGYTF
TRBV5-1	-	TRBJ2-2	CASSLGLGGNTGELFF
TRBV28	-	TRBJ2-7	CASSSPGSSYEQYF
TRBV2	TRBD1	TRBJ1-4	CASMKMGQNNEKLFF
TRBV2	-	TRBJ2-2	CASSGRETGELFF
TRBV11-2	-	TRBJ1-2	CASSLLAGDGYTF
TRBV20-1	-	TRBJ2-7	CSASSGHEQYF
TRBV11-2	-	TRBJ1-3	CASSENNSGNTIYF
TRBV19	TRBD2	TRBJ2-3	CASTDGGGRTDTQYF
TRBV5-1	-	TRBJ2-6	CASSLGHGYSMANVLTF
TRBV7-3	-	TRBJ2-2	CASSLEVGELFF
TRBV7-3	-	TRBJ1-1	CASSLQENTEAFF
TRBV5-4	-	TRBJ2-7	CASSPRVEGEQYF
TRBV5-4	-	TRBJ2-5	CASSLGGTQETQYF
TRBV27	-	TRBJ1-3	CASSFDRPPGNTIYF
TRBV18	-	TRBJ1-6	CASSPRENSPLHF
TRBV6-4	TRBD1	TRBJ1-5	CASTGTVLYSNQPQHF
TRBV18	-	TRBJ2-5	CASSPQGGIKQETQYF
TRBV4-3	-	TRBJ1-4	CASSLQLFRLGDEKLFF
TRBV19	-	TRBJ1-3	CASSFAIYF
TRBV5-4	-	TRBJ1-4	CASSLYPGNEKLFF
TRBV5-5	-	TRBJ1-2	CASSRSEANYGYTF
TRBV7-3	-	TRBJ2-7	CASSSTDSPYEQYF
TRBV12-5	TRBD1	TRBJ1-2	CASGLAPGTGPAGYTF
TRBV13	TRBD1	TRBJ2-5	CASSPAGDSIQETQYF
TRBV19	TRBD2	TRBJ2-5	CASSIGRAGGEETQYF
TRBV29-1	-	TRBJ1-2	CSSREGYGYTF
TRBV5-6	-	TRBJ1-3	CASSLAIGAGNTIYF
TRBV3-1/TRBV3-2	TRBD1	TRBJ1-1	CASSPIDRETEAFF